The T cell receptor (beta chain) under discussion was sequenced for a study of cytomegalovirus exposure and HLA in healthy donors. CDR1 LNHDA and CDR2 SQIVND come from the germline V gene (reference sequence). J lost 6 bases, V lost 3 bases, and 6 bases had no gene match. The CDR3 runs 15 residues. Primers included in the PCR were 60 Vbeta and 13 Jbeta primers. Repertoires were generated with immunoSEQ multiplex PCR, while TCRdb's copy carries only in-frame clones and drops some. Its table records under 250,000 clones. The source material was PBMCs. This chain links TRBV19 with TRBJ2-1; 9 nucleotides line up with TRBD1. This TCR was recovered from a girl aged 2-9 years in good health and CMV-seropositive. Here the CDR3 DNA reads TGTGCCAGTAGTATCTACAGGGGGCAGGCCAATGAGCAGTTCTTC. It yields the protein CASSIYRGQANEQFF.